These 22 T cell receptor beta chains originate from one sample sequenced in a study of T cells in Graves' hyperthyroidism and ophthalmopathy. Amplification of TCR beta CDR3 regions was performed using RNA transcripts as template. The primer set for the first-round RT-PCR of the TCR CDR3 was HTBI. MiXCR, run by TCRdb on the multiplex PCR reads, gives a single entry per CDR3 protein. The table has about 610,000 distinct CDR3 sequences, approximately 44% seen once. The sample consisted of peripheral blood or thyroid tissue (not recorded which). Receptors originate from a woman aged 18-30 years with Graves' hyperthyroidism.

With respect to this clonotype: This CDR3 is missing its conserved last phenylalanine or tryptophan, likely due to a read error. Because the CDR3's place on the DNA is in doubt, the DNA is left out and the CDR3 is given as listed by TCRdb. This chain uses TRBV7-9 with TRBJ1-3; TRBD1, the table's D call, lacks a check against the DNA. Germline CDR1 SEHNR, CDR2 FQNEAQ (reference sequence). The CDR3 has 10 residues if both end residues are counted. The CDR3 loop is CASSPRTGGA.

This clonotype has a handful of counts. The J gene is TRBJ1-4, the V gene TRBV7-6, with unresolved D. The DNA end is a closer match to TRBJ2-3, so the J assignment may be wrong. The germline gives CDR1 SGHVS, CDR2 FNYEAQ. CDR3 size: 15 residues. CDR3 bases: TGTGCCAGCAGCTTAGGTACCCTAAGGGCAGATACGCAGTATTTT. Amino acid sequence: CASSLGTLRADTQYF.

This clonotype was detected ten times or more. V and J are TRBV2 and TRBJ2-7; TRBD1 matches at 10 bases. Trimming took 4 bases from V and 0 from J; bases not matched to a gene: 3. This CDR3 comprises 15 residues. Looked up from germline, CDR1 is SNHLY and CDR2 is FYNNEI. The chain's CDR3 is CASSGGQGSSYEQYF. The CDR3 nucleotides read TGTGCCAGCAGTGGGGGACAGGGGAGCTCCTACGAGCAGTACTTC.

On this clonotype itself: A much larger clone lies a single base off, so this may be a read error. The chain combines TRBV5-1 with TRBJ2-5; D might be TRBD2 (6 bases). This CDR3 region has 14 residues. Germline V gene lookup returns CDR1 SGHRS and CDR2 YFSETQ. The CDR3 sequence is CVSRLSGRQETQYF. CDR3 nucleotides: TGCGTCAGCAGACTTAGCGGACGCCAAGAGACCCAGTACTTC.

At least ten counts were recorded for this clonotype. The gene calls are TRBV4-2 and TRBJ2-5; possible D gene TRBD2, 6 bases. Germline lookup yields CDR1 LGHNA and CDR2 YNFKEQ. Trimming shortened V by 1 base and J by 4 bases, and 13 bases separated the two germline ends. This CDR3 region has 15 residues. CDR3 residues: CASSQGGTEGETQYF. CDR3 sequence (DNA): TGTGCCAGCAGCCAAGGCGGGACCGAGGGAGAGACCCAGTACTTC.

This clonotype was counted at least ten times. The chain links TRBV7-9 to TRBJ2-5; TRBD2 agrees at 7 bases. The CDR3 is 13 residues long. Looked up from germline, CDR1 is SEHNR and CDR2 is FQNEAQ (reference sequence). Unmatched junction bases numbered 2, after V lost 5 bases and J lost 2 bases. CDR3 nucleotides: TGTGCCAGCAGCCGTAGCGGGCAAGAGACCCAGTACTTC. Translating gives CASSRSGQETQYF.

This sequence joins TRBV6-4 and TRBJ1-2; 9 bases map to TRBD1. J gave up 7 bases and V 6 bases, and 9 bases lay outside the gene matches. The CDR3 extends over 14 amino acids. Germline assignment: CDR1 MRHNA and CDR2 SNTAGT. CDR3 in amino acids: CASRPGQGHLGYTF. The CDR3 DNA reads TGTGCCAGCAGGCCGGGACAGGGCCACCTTGGCTACACCTTC.

This clonotype appeared a few times. The chain carries TRBV12-5 and TRBJ1-4; TRBD1 aligns across 7 bases. Losses at the gene ends were 7 bases for V and 3 bases for J; bases not matched to a gene: 5. CDR1 LGHNT and CDR2 FRNRAP come from the germline V gene. The CDR3 sequence is 14 residues long. CDR3 region: CASARGGSNEKLFF. CDR3 DNA: TGTGCTAGTGCCCGAGGGGGCTCTAATGAAAAACTGTTTTTT.

The sample holds many counts of this clonotype. The V gene is TRBV7-9, the J gene TRBJ2-7; TRBD2 aligns across 11 bases. This CDR3 is built from 15 residues. From germline, CDR1 is SEHNR and CDR2 FQNEAQ (reference sequence). V was clipped by 4 bases and J by 7 bases; unmatched bases: 9. As DNA, the CDR3 is TGTGCCAGCAGCTCGGGACTAGCGGCGTCTCGGGAGCAGTACTTC. Its protein product is CASSSGLAASREQYF.

Remarks on this clonotype: Possible read error: a much larger clone is one base away. The genes are TRBV12-3 or TRBV12-4 and TRBJ2-7; 10 positions agree with TRBD2. The CDR3 totals 17 residues. The trim removed 8 bases at V and 2 bases at J, leaving 15 bases unmatched. The CDR3 is CASGSGGGLAAPYEQYF. The CDR3, as DNA: TGTGCCAGCGGTTCAGGGGGAGGACTAGCGGCCCCCTACGAGCAGTACTTC.

The CDR3 region has the DNA TGTGCCAGCAGCGTAGAACCCGGCTCGGCCTCCTACGAGCAGTACTTC. Its protein product is CASSVEPGSASYEQYF. The rearrangement joins TRBV9 to TRBJ2-7; D is ambiguous. Trimming took off 0 bases at V and 0 bases at J, with 13 bases between the two ends. There are 16 residues in the CDR3. Germline CDR1 is SGDLS and CDR2 is YYNGEE.

This clonotype was seen more than once but under ten times. J is TRBJ2-7 and V is TRBV6-1; D possibly corresponds to TRBD2 (5 bases). V was clipped by 5 bases and J by 6 bases, with 8 bases between them. The germline V gene encodes CDR1 MNHNS and CDR2 SASEGT. The CDR3 has 11 amino acids. For the CDR3, the DNA is TGTGCCAGCAGTATAGGGAGCGAGCAGTACTTC. Amino acids: CASSIGSEQYF.

In its sample, this clonotype was seen many times. The chain carries TRBV5-1 and TRBJ1-2; the D gene is possibly TRBD1 (5 bases). Germline V gives CDR1 SGHRS, CDR2 YFSETQ. CDR3 size: 12 residues. The V gene lost 6 bases and the J gene lost 7 bases, with 13 bases spanning the gap. CDR3 sequence reads: CASTSGGIGYTF. CDR3 nucleotides: TGCGCCAGCACCTCGGGGGGGATTGGCTACACCTTC.

This clonotype was recorded many times. V and J are TRBV7-6 and TRBJ1-1; D possibly corresponds to TRBD1 (5 bases). Germline values: CDR1 SGHVS, CDR2 FNYEAQ. Trimming shortened V by 5 bases and J by 3 bases, and 13 bases separated the two germline ends. The CDR3 length is 14 residues. This CDR3 reads CASSSGTSYTEAFF. The CDR3 DNA sequence: TGTGCCAGCAGCAGCGGGACGTCGTACACTGAAGCTTTCTTT.

This clonotype was counted only a few times. V and J are TRBV6-5 and TRBJ2-5; 13 bases align to TRBD2. The CDR3 extends over 15 amino acids. V dropped 5 bases and J dropped 4; count of bases not matched to a gene: 4. Germline V lookup: CDR1 MNHEY, CDR2 SVGAGI. This CDR3 reads CASSILAGGTETQYF. CDR3 DNA: TGTGCCAGCAGTATACTAGCGGGAGGGACAGAGACCCAGTACTTC.

The chain combines TRBV10-3 with TRBJ2-7; D not resolved. Germline assignment: CDR1 ENHRY and CDR2 SYGVKD. The germline V and J ends were trimmed by 0 bases and 8 bases, with 2 bases remaining between them. This CDR3 is 10 amino acids long. The DNA for the CDR3 is TGTGCCATCAGTGAGTCAAAGCAGTACTTC. Translation: CAISESKQYF.

This clonotype was seen more than once but under ten times. The rearrangement joins TRBV5-1 to TRBJ1-2, with D hard to call. Between the trimmed V and J ends, which lost 2 bases and 6 bases, there was a span of 8 bases. The CDR3 consists of 12 residues. Per the germline V gene, CDR1 is SGHRS and CDR2 is YFSETQ. This chain's CDR3 is CASSFEGDGYTF. CDR3 DNA: TGCGCCAGCAGCTTTGAGGGCGATGGCTACACCTTC.

This chain links TRBV15 with TRBJ2-6; D is unresolved. Trimming took off 0 bases at V and 4 bases at J, with 7 bases between the two ends. Per germline, CDR1 LNHNV and CDR2 YYDKDF (reference sequence). The CDR3 loop spans 15 amino acids. The CDR3 region has the DNA TGTGCCACCAGCAGAGATGGAGAAGGGGCCAACGTCCTGACTTTC. Protein product: CATSRDGEGANVLTF.

V usage is TRBV20-1 and J usage is TRBJ1-2; no definite D call. Germline V lookup: CDR1 DFQATT, CDR2 SNEGSKA (reference sequence). The CDR3 length is 14 residues. Trimming cost V 2 bases and J 4 bases, with 14 bases left between them. CDR3: CSARQAGETYGYTF. CDR3 DNA sequence: TGCAGTGCTAGACAAGCGGGAGAGACCTATGGCTACACCTTC.

Turning to this clonotype: A much larger clone sits a single nucleotide away, making a read error possible. The genes are TRBV5-1 and TRBJ2-5; D remains ambiguous. The V gene lost 3 bases and the J gene lost 5 bases, with 11 bases spanning the gap. Germline loops: CDR1 SGHRS, CDR2 YFSETQ. CDR3 length equals 13 residues. CDR3 sequence: CASSCVPLETQYF. The CDR3 coding sequence is TGCGCCAGCAGCTGTGTACCCCTGGAGACCCAGTACTTC.

In its sample, this clonotype was seen a few times. The CDR3: CASSRGAAVRDVEQYF. The CDR3 region has the DNA TGCGCCAGCAGCCGAGGGGCGGCTGTAAGGGACGTCGAGCAGTACTTC. The rearrangement joins TRBV4-1 to TRBJ2-7; D assignment may be TRBD1 or TRBD2 (5 bases each). With 4 bases removed from V and 6 bases from J, the gap between germline ends came to 22 bases. CDR1 and CDR2 (germline): MGHRA, YSYEKL. The CDR3 totals 16 residues.

The table lists this clonotype with many counts. V is TRBV4-3 and J is TRBJ1-2, with TRBD1 matching 9 bases. Germline CDR1 reads LGHNA; CDR2 reads YSLEER. This CDR3 is built from 15 residues. With 4 bases clipped from V and 5 bases from J, the junction kept 8 bases outside the gene matches. The CDR3 DNA follows: TGCGCCAGCAGCCCCGAAGACGGACAGGGGTATGGCTACACCTTC. Translation gives CASSPEDGQGYGYTF.